The 25 T cell receptor beta chains in this list originate from one sample, sequenced in a study of T cell responses to AZD1222 COVID-19 vaccine. Sequencing was performed with immunoSEQ multiplex PCR; in TCRdb, only in-frame clones are kept and a portion is missing. This table holds some 92,000 clones, 91% found once. The sample was peripheral blood, taken on day 0 of AZD1222 vaccination. The receptors were gathered from an adult in good health.

This clone was found a few times. The V gene is TRBV18, the J gene TRBJ1-5; D call uncertain. The CDR3 runs 15 residues. Germline V CDR1 and CDR2: KGHSH, LQKENI. The germline V and J ends were trimmed by 2 bases and 4 bases, with 12 bases remaining between them. The CDR3 loop reads CASSPAMVRNQPQHF. The DNA of the CDR3 is TGTGCCAGCTCACCAGCCATGGTGCGGAATCAGCCCCAGCATTTT.

The J gene is TRBJ1-2, the V gene TRBV10-3; no firm D call. This CDR3 spans 14 amino acids. V gave up 3 bases and J gave up 4 bases, with 12 bases separating them. The germline V gene encodes CDR1 ENHRY and CDR2 SYGVKD. DNA of the CDR3: TGTGCCATCAGTGAAGGGTTAGGTGCCTATGGCTACACCTTC. Translation gives CAISEGLGAYGYTF.

The V gene is TRBV7-3, the J gene TRBJ2-1, with D perhaps TRBD1 or TRBD2 (6 bases each). The V end lost 3 bases, the J end lost 2 bases, and 8 bases lay between the germline ends. The CDR3 has 14 amino acids. Per germline, CDR1 SGHTA and CDR2 FQGTGA. This CDR3 reads CASSLGGTYNEQFF. CDR3 bases: TGTGCCAGCAGCTTGGGGGGCACCTACAATGAGCAGTTCTTC.

The CDR3 nucleotides are TGTGCCAGCAGCTTAGGTTTGGGGTCAGTTTTTGGAAAACTGTTTTTT. Amino acids: CASSLGLGSVFGKLFF. The chain employs TRBV7-9 and TRBJ1-4; D ambiguous. Looked up from germline, CDR1 is SEHNR and CDR2 is FQNEAQ (reference sequence). Trimming left V 1 base short and J 10 bases short, with 19 bases between. This CDR3 is built from 16 residues.

The rearrangement uses TRBV18 and TRBJ1-1, with D possibly TRBD1 on 5 matching bases. Germline V gene lookup returns CDR1 KGHSH and CDR2 LQKENI. V was clipped by 0 bases and J by 10 bases, with 21 bases between them. The CDR3 extends over 16 amino acids. CDR3 loop: CASSPPNLSGFLRAFF. The CDR3 nucleotides are TGTGCCAGCTCACCACCAAATTTGTCAGGGTTCTTAAGAGCTTTCTTT.

The chain employs TRBV15 and TRBJ1-5; perhaps TRBD1 as D (5 bases). Trimming took 5 bases from V and 7 from J, leaving 15 bases between them. Germline assignment: CDR1 LNHNV and CDR2 YYDKDF (reference sequence). This CDR3 contains 14 residues. CDR3 DNA sequence: TGTGCCACCAGCGCCTCCGGAGGGGAACAGCCCCAGCATTTT. It codes for CATSASGGEQPQHF.

The J gene is TRBJ1-6, the V gene TRBV10-1; TRBD1 might be the D (5 bases). Germline-derived CDR1 and CDR2 are WNHNN and SYGVQD (reference sequence). V was shortened by 3 bases and J by 7 bases, with 10 bases between the two germline ends. This CDR3 has 14 residues. Here the CDR3 DNA reads TGCGCCAGCAGTGACAGGGCTGGGAATTCACCCCTCCACTTT. It encodes CASSDRAGNSPLHF.

CDR3 sequence (DNA): TGTGCCAGCAGCCCCGTTGAGGGAGGATATGGCTACACCTTC. Translation: CASSPVEGGYGYTF. J is TRBJ1-2 and V is TRBV7-9; D not resolved. Trimming took off 5 bases at V and 5 bases at J, with 15 bases between the two ends. The CDR3 is 14 residues long. CDR1 and CDR2 from the germline V gene are SEHNR and FQNEAQ (reference sequence). The variable domain in full, completed from reference TRBV7-9 and TRBJ1-2, reads DTGVSQNPRHKITKRGQNVTFRCDPISEHNRLYWYRQTLGQGPEFLTYFQNEAQLEKSRLLSDRFSAERPKGSFSTLEIQRTEQGDSAMYLCASSPVEGGYGYTFGSGTRLTVV.

V gene TRBV29-1 combines with J gene TRBJ2-7, with 7 bases aligning to TRBD1. Germline V gene data show CDR1 as SQVTM and CDR2 as ANQGSEA. The CDR3 extends over 13 amino acids. J lost 0 bases, V lost 6 bases, and 5 bases had no gene match. CDR3 region: CSVEPGGSYEQYF. Written as DNA, the CDR3 is TGCAGCGTCGAGCCAGGGGGCTCCTACGAGCAGTACTTC.

The chain links TRBV5-4 to TRBJ2-3, with 10 bases aligning to TRBD2. The germline V gene has CDR1 SGHNT and CDR2 YYREEE (reference sequence). V lost 4 bases to trimming and J lost 0 bases; unmatched junction nucleotides: 2. The length of the CDR3 is 15 residues. The chain's CDR3 is CASSLAGVSTDTQYF. The CDR3 nucleotides read TGTGCCAGCAGCCTAGCGGGGGTTAGCACAGATACGCAGTATTTT.

Only a few counts were recorded for this clone. The chain is built from TRBV5-4 and TRBJ1-5; D uncertain. Germline CDR1 is SGHNT and CDR2 is YYREEE (reference sequence). Trimming stripped 3 bases from V and 7 bases from J, with 8 bases between. This CDR3 region has 12 residues. CDR3 in DNA: TGTGCCAGCAGCTCGATGGGCCAGCCCCAGCATTTT. This gives the protein CASSSMGQPQHF.

The gene calls are TRBV7-9 and TRBJ1-1; D not certain. Trimming shortened V by 1 base and J by 6 bases, and 12 bases separated the two germline ends. This CDR3 contains 14 residues. The germline V gene has CDR1 SEHNR and CDR2 FQNEAQ (reference sequence). The CDR3 here is CASSLVRSNPEAFF. The CDR3 DNA sequence: TGTGCCAGCAGCTTAGTTAGGTCAAACCCTGAAGCTTTCTTT. Full variable domain (remainder filled in from reference TRBV7-9 and TRBJ1-1): DTGVSQNPRHKITKRGQNVTFRCDPISEHNRLYWYRQTLGQGPEFLTYFQNEAQLEKSRLLSDRFSAERPKGSFSTLEIQRTEQGDSAMYLCASSLVRSNPEAFFGQGTRLTVV.

This clone appeared a single time. V is TRBV3-1 (or the pseudogene TRBV3-2) and J is TRBJ1-2; 9 nucleotides line up with TRBD1. The CDR3 length is 14 residues. The germline gives CDR1 LGHDT, CDR2 YNNKEL (reference sequence). The junction had 3 bases not matched to a gene; V was cut back by 1 base and J by 6 bases. The CDR3 DNA is TGTGCCAGCAGCCAAGGGGACAGGGACGATGGCTACACCTTC. Its protein product is CASSQGDRDDGYTF.

The chain couples TRBV6-2 or TRBV6-3 to TRBJ2-3; TRBD2 is a possible D gene (5 bases). The germline CDR1 and CDR2 sequences are MNHEY and SVGEGT. The CDR3 covers 15 residues. Trimming removed 6 bases at V and 2 bases at J, with 15 bases between. CDR3 nucleotides: TGTGCCAGCAGCTATGAAGGGAGACACACAGATACGCAGTATTTT. Translation gives CASSYEGRHTDTQYF.

This clone has only one observation. This chain joins TRBV13 and TRBJ2-1; TRBD2 aligns across 15 bases. Germline CDR1 reads PRHDT; CDR2 reads FYEKMQ (reference sequence). This CDR3 has 13 amino acids. With 5 bases clipped from V and 15 bases from J, the junction kept 5 bases outside the gene matches. The CDR3 sequence: CASSRTSGGALFF. The CDR3 DNA reads as TGTGCCAGCAGCCGGACTAGCGGGGGGGCCCTGTTCTTC.

The CDR3 coding sequence is TGTGCCAGCAGCCCAGGGGGCGCGCGGAACACTGAAGCTTTCTTT. Translated: CASSPGGARNTEAFF. This chain uses TRBV4-2 with TRBJ1-1; 8 bases agree with TRBD1. J lost 1 base, V lost 4 bases, and 5 bases had no gene match. The CDR3 loop spans 15 amino acids. Germline CDR1 reads LGHNA; CDR2 reads YNFKEQ.

V and J are TRBV30 and TRBJ1-5; no clear D. V was trimmed by 4 bases and J by 7 bases, leaving 11 bases between them. CDR1 and CDR2 from the germline V gene are GTSNPN and SVGIG (reference sequence). The CDR3 consists of 12 residues. CDR3 region: CAWNRAGQPQHF. In nucleotides, the CDR3 is TGTGCCTGGAACCGGGCGGGACAGCCCCAGCATTTT. Complete variable domain (other parts from reference TRBV30 and TRBJ1-5): SQTIHQWPATLVQPVGSPLSLECTVEGTSNPNLYWYRQAAGRGLQLLFYSVGIGQISSEVPQNLSASRPQDRQFILSSKKLLLSDSGFYLCAWNRAGQPQHFGDGTRLSIL.

The J gene is TRBJ2-7, the V gene TRBV7-6; no definite D call. The germline V and J ends were trimmed by 1 base and 3 bases, with 10 bases remaining between them. The CDR3 runs 14 residues. The germline V gene has CDR1 SGHVS and CDR2 FNYEAQ. The CDR3 loop reads CASSLGPIDYEQYF. The CDR3 DNA is TGTGCCAGCAGCTTAGGACCAATAGACTACGAGCAGTACTTC.

The chain couples TRBV28 to TRBJ1-5, with D perhaps TRBD1 (5 bases). The germline V gene has CDR1 MDHEN and CDR2 SYDVKM. The CDR3 loop spans 16 amino acids. The V end was cut by 8 bases, the J end by 2 bases, with 19 bases between. CDR3 bases: TGTGCCAGCGGCACCGAAGGGGAGGTTGGCAATCAGCCCCAGCATTTT. Protein: CASGTEGEVGNQPQHF.

This chain uses TRBV4-1 with TRBJ1-1; unclear D gene. V gave up 3 bases and J gave up 6 bases, with 8 bases separating them. The CDR3 sequence is 12 residues long. The germline V gene encodes CDR1 MGHRA and CDR2 YSYEKL. This chain's CDR3 is CASSHQSPEAFF. In DNA, the CDR3 is TGCGCCAGCAGCCACCAGTCCCCTGAAGCTTTCTTT.

The chain has TRBV15 and TRBJ2-7, with D possibly matching TRBD1 (5 bases). V was clipped by 5 bases and J by 0 bases, with 11 bases between them. Germline V gene lookup returns CDR1 LNHNV and CDR2 YYDKDF (reference sequence). The CDR3 extends over 14 amino acids. The CDR3 loop is CATSPGRGSYEQYF. CDR3 in DNA: TGTGCCACCAGCCCAGGAAGGGGCTCCTACGAGCAGTACTTC.

CDR3 coding DNA: TGCGCCAGCAGCGACAGGGGGTATGGCTACACCTTC. Its protein product is CASSDRGYGYTF. V gene TRBV4-3 combines with J gene TRBJ1-2; 9 bases align to TRBD1. This CDR3 region has 12 residues. Germline assignment: CDR1 LGHNA and CDR2 YSLEER. V lost 5 bases and J lost 5; bases outside the gene matches: 0.

V and J are TRBV5-6 and TRBJ2-5; D might be TRBD1 (6 bases). V lost 2 bases, J lost 1 base, and 15 bases lay in between. This CDR3 has 16 residues. Germline loops: CDR1 SGHDT, CDR2 YYEEEE. The CDR3 loop is CASSFIDRKPQETQYF. In nucleotides, the CDR3 is TGTGCCAGCAGCTTCATTGACAGGAAGCCCCAAGAGACCCAGTACTTC.

This clone was observed once. The rearrangement joins TRBV7-3 to TRBJ2-2; no clear D gene. CDR3 length equals 13 residues. CDR1 and CDR2 from the germline V gene are SGHTA and FQGTGA. The germline V and J ends were trimmed by 5 bases and 0 bases, with 4 bases remaining between them. As DNA, the CDR3 is TGTGCCAGCAGCCACTCGAACACCGGGGAGCTGTTTTTT. Translated: CASSHSNTGELFF. The whole variable domain, filled in from reference TRBV7-3 and TRBJ2-2, reads GAGVSQTPSNKVTEKGKYVELRCDPISGHTALYWYRQSLGQGPEFLIYFQGTGAADDSGLPNDRFFAVRPEGSVSTLKIQRTERGDSAVYLCASSHSNTGELFFGEGSRLTVL.

This clone has only a few counts. The rearrangement uses TRBV6-5 and TRBJ1-1; TRBD1 might be the D (5 bases). The CDR3 covers 15 residues. V was clipped by 0 bases and J by 1 base, with 9 bases between them. CDR1 is MNHEY and CDR2 is SVGAGI in the germline V gene. The chain's CDR3 is CASSYSKQGNTEAFF. CDR3 nucleotides: TGTGCCAGCAGTTACTCGAAGCAGGGGAACACTGAAGCTTTCTTT.